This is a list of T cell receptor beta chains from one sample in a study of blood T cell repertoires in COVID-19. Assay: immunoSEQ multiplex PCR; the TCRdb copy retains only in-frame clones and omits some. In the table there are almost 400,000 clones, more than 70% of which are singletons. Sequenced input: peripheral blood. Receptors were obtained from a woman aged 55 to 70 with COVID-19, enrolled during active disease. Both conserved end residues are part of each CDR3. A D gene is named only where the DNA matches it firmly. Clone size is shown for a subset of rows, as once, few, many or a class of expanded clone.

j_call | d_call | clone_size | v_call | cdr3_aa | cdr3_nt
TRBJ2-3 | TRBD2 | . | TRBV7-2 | CASSLVGGTVTDTQYF | TGTGCCAGCAGCTTGGTCGGGGGGACGGTCACAGATACGCAGTATTTT
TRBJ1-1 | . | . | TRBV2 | CASGGGVEGSEAFF | TGTGCCAGCGGTGGGGGGGTCGAGGGGTCTGAAGCTTTCTTT
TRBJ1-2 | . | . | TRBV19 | CASSRQATSGYTF | TGTGCCAGTAGTAGACAGGCCACTTCGGGCTACACCTTC
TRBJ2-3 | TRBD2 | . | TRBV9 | CASSVGGGVNTDTQYF | TGTGCCAGCAGCGTTGGGGGAGGGGTAAACACAGATACGCAGTATTTT
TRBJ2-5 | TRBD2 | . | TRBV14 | CASSLWTSGGTIQETQYF | TGTGCCAGCAGCCTTTGGACTAGCGGGGGGACAATCCAAGAGACCCAGTACTTC
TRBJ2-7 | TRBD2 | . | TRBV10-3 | CATVGGVSYEQYF | TGTGCCACGGTCGGGGGGGTCTCCTACGAGCAGTACTTC
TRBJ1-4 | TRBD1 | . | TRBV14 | CASSQERTGGSEKLFF | TGTGCCAGCAGCCAAGAACGGACAGGGGGCTCTGAAAAACTGTTTTTT
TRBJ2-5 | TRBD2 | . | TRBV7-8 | CASSPQRGWETQYF | TGTGCCAGCAGCCCCCAGCGGGGCTGGGAGACCCAGTACTTC
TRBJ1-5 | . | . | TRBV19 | CASSIDRGNDYQPQHF | TGTGCCAGTAGTATAGATCGGGGGAACGACTATCAGCCCCAGCATTTT
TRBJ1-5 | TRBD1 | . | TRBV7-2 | CASRDRGPNQPQHF | TGTGCCAGCAGGGACAGGGGACCGAATCAGCCCCAGCATTTT
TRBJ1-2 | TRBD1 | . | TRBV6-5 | CATRGPGFNYGYTF | TGTGCCACCAGGGGGCCGGGCTTTAACTATGGCTACACCTTC
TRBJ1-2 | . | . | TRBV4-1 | CASSQGGWQKLNYGYTF | TGCGCCAGCAGCCAAGGCGGGTGGCAAAAGTTGAACTATGGCTACACCTTC
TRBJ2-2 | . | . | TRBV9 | CASSVVAATGELFF | TGTGCCAGCAGCGTAGTAGCCGCCACCGGGGAGCTGTTTTTT
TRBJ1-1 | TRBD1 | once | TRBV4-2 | CASSHDRAEAFF | TGTGCCAGCAGCCACGACAGGGCTGAAGCTTTCTTT
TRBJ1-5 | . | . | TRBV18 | CASSPERARNQPQHF | TGTGCCAGCTCACCGGAACGAGCGCGCAATCAGCCCCAGCATTTT
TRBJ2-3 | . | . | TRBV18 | CASSSTSTDTQYF | TGTGCCAGCTCATCAACTAGCACAGATACGCAGTATTTT
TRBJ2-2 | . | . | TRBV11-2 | CASSLTGTNTGELFF | TGTGCCAGCAGCTTGACAGGGACTAACACCGGGGAGCTGTTTTTT
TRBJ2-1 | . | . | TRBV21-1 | CASNRDTSYNEQFF | TGTGCCAGCAACCGGGACACTTCCTACAATGAGCAGTTCTTC
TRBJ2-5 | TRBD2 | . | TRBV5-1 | CASSLLAGEETQYF | TGCGCCAGCAGCTTGCTAGCGGGGGAAGAGACCCAGTACTTC
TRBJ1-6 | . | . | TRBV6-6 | CASSYKEGSDSPLHF | TGTGCCAGCAGTTACAAAGAGGGATCTGATTCACCCCTCCACTTT
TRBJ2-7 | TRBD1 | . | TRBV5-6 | CASSSGTGNDEQYF | TGTGCCAGCAGCTCCGGGACAGGGAATGACGAGCAGTACTTC
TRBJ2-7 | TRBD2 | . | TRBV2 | CASSPGLAEYEQYF | TGTGCCAGCAGCCCGGGACTAGCCGAGTACGAGCAGTACTTC